This TCR beta chain is drawn from a study of blood T cell repertoires in COVID-19. The authors' processing: By means of reference gene primer amplification, nucleated cell counts were estimated. Method: immunoSEQ multiplex PCR; TCRdb's copy keeps in-frame clones and lacks some. D and trimming come from the DNA, and the V and J calls and clone size come from that table. Seen here are some 52,000 clones, less than 95% observed once, and the top ten hold around 3.1%. The sequenced sample was peripheral blood. This receptor was obtained from a human donor in a cohort sampled during active COVID-19.

The CDR3 DNA sequence: TGTGCCAGCAGCCGGGGAGGGGGGAGGAAGAACACCGGGGAGCTGTTTTTT. Residues: CASSRGGGRKNTGELFF. V is TRBV11-2 and J is TRBJ2-2; possible D gene TRBD2, 7 bases. V was cut by 5 bases and J by 1 base, with 17 bases left in between. Germline CDR1 reads SGHAT; CDR2 reads FQNNGV. The CDR3 covers 17 residues.